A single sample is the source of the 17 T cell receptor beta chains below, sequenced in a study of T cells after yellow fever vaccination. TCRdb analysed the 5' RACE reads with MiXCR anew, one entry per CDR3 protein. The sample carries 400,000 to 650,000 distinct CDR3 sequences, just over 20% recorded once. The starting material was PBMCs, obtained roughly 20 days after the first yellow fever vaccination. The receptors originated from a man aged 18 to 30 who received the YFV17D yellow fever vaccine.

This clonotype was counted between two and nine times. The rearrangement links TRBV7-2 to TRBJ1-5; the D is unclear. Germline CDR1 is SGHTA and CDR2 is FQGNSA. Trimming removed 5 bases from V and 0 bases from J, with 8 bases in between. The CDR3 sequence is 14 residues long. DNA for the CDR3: TGTGCCAGCAGCCCGCCTAATAGCAATCAGCCCCAGCATTTT. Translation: CASSPPNSNQPQHF.

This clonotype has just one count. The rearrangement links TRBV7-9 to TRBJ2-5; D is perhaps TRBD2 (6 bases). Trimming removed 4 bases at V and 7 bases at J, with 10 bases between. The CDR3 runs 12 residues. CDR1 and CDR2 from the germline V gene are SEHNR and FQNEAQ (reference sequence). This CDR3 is CASSSEGWTQYF. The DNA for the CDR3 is TGTGCCAGCAGCTCGGAGGGATGGACCCAGTACTTC.

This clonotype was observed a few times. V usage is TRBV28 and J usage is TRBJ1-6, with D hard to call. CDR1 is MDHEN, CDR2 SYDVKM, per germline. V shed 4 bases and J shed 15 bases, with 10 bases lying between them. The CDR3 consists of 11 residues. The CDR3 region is CASSSPRDLHF. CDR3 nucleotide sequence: TGTGCCAGCAGTTCGCCTCGGGACCTCCACTTT.

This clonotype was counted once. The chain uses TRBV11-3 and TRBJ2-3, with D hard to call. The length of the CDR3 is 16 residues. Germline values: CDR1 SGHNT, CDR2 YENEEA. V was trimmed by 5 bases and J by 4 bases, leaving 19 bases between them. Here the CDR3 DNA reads TGTGCCAGCAGCCTGGGTGCACCTCTATCTCCAGATACGCAGTATTTT. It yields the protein CASSLGAPLSPDTQYF.

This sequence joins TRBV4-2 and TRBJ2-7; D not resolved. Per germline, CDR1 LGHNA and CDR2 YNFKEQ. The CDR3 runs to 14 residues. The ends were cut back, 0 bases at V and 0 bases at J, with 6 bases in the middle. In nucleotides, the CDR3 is TGTGCCAGCAGCCAAGAACGGGCCTCCTACGAGCAGTACTTC. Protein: CASSQERASYEQYF.

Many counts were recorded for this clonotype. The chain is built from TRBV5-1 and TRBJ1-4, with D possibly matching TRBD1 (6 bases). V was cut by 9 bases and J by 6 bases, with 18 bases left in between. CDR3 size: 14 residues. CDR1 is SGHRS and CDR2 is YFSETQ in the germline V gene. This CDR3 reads CATSKGGIDEKLFF. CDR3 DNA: TGCGCCACCTCAAAGGGGGGGATTGATGAAAAACTGTTTTTT.

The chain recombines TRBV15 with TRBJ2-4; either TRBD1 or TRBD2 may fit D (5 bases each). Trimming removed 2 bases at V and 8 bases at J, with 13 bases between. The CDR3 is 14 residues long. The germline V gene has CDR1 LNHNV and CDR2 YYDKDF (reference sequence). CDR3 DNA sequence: TGTGCCACCAGCAGATCGAAGGGGAGTGACATTCAGTACTTC. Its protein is CATSRSKGSDIQYF. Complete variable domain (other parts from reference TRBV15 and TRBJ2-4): DAMVIQNPRYQVTQFGKPVTLSCSQTLNHNVMYWYQQKSSQAPKLLFHYYDKDFNNEADTPDNFQSRRPNTSFCFLDIRSPGLGDTAMYLCATSRSKGSDIQYFGAGTRLSVL.

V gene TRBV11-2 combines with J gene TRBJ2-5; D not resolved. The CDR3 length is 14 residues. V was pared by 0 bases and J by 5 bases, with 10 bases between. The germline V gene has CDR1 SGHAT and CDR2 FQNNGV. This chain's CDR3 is CASSLDLAVETQYF. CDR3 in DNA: TGTGCCAGCAGCTTAGATCTGGCGGTGGAGACCCAGTACTTC.

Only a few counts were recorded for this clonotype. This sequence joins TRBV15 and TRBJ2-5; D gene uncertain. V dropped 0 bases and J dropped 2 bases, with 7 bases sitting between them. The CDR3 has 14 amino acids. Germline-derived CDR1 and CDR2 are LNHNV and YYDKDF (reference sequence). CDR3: CATSRDTSQETQYF. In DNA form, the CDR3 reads TGTGCCACCAGCAGAGATACATCGCAAGAGACCCAGTACTTC.

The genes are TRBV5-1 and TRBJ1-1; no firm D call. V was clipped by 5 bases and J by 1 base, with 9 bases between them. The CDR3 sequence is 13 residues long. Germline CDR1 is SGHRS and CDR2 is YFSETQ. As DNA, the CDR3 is TGCGCCAGCAGGGCCGACGGGAACACTGAAGCTTTCTTT. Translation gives CASRADGNTEAFF. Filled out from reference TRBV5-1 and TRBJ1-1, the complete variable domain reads KAGVTQTPRYLIKTRGQQVTLSCSPISGHRSVSWYQQTPGQGLQFLFEYFSETQRNKGNFPGRFSGRQFSNSRSEMNVSTLELGDSALYLCASRADGNTEAFFGQGTRLTVV.

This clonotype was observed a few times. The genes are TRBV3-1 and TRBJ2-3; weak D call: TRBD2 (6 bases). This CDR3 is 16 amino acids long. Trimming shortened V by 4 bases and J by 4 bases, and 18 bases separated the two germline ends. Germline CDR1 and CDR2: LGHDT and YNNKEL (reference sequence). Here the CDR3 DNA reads TGTGCCAGCAGCCCAGGCTGGGATAGCGGAGCAGATACGCAGTATTTT. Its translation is CASSPGWDSGADTQYF.

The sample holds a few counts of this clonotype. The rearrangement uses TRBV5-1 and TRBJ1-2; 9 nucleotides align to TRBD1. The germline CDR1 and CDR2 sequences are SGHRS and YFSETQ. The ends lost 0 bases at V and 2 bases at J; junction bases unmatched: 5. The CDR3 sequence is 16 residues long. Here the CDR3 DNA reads TGCGCCAGCAGCTTGGCTGCGACAGGGGGAAACTATGGCTACACCTTC. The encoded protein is CASSLAATGGNYGYTF.

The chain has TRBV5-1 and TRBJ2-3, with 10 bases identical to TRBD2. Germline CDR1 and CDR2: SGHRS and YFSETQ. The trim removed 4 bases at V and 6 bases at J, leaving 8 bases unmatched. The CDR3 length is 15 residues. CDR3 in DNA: TGCGCCAGCAGCCAAAGCGGGGGGGCCTCGGATACGCAGTATTTT. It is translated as CASSQSGGASDTQYF.

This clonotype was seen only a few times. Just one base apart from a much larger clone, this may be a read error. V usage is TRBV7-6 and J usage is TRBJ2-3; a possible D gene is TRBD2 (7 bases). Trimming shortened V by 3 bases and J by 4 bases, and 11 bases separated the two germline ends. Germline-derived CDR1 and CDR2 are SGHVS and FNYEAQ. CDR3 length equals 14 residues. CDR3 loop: CASSFGGPADTQYF. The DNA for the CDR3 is TGTGCCAGCAGCTTCGGGGGGCCCGCAGATACGCAGTATTTT. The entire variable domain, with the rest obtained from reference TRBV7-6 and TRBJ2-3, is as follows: GAGVSQSPRYKVTKRGQDVALRCDPISGHVSLYWYRQALGQGPEFLTYFNYEAQQDKSGLPNDRFSAERPEGSISTLTIQRTEQRDSAMYRCASSFGGPADTQYFGPGTRLTVL.

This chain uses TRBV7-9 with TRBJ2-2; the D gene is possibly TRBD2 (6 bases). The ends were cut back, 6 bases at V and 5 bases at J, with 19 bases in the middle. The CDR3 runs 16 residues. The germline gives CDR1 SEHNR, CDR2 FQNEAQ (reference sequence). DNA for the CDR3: TGTGCCAGCAGGCAAGGTGCAGCCGGAGGGACCGGGGAGCTGTTTTTT. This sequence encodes CASRQGAAGGTGELFF.

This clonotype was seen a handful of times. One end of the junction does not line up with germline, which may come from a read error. The CDR3: CASSLAQGDGELFF. The CDR3, as DNA: TGCGCCAGCAGCCTCGCGCAGGGGGACGGGGAGCTGTTTTTT. This sequence joins TRBV7-2 and TRBJ2-2; TRBD1 matches 7 bases. CDR1 SGHTA and CDR2 FQGNSA come from the germline V gene. This CDR3 spans 14 amino acids.

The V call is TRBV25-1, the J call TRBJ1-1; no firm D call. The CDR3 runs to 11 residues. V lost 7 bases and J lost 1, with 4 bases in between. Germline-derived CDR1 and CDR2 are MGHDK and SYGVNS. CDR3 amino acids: CASKGNTEAFF. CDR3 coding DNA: TGTGCCAGCAAGGGGAACACTGAAGCTTTCTTT.